The present T cell receptor beta chain was sequenced within a study of Graves' ophthalmopathy and Graves' hyperthyroidism. Per germline, CDR1 MNHEY and CDR2 SVGEGT. The CDR3 contains 14 residues. V lost 4 bases and J 9 bases, leaving 18 bases between the germline ends. Amplification from RNA transcripts yielded the TCR beta CDR3 regions. Amplification began with first-round RT-PCR using HTBI primers, then second-round multiplex PCR was performed. TCRdb fed the multiplex PCR reads into MiXCR, producing one record per CDR3 protein. The top ten clones hold approximately 51% of a sample with 260,000 or so distinct CDR3 sequences, roughly 50% of them seen once.

The rearrangement uses TRBV6-2 or TRBV6-3 and TRBJ2-5, with D maybe TRBD2 (7 bases). This TCR was sampled from an adult man with Graves' ophthalmopathy. The sequenced sample consisted of peripheral blood. CDR3 DNA sequence: TGTGCCAGCAGTTTAGCGGGTCAGGGGAGGGCCCAGTACTTC. It is translated as CASSLAGQGRAQYF.